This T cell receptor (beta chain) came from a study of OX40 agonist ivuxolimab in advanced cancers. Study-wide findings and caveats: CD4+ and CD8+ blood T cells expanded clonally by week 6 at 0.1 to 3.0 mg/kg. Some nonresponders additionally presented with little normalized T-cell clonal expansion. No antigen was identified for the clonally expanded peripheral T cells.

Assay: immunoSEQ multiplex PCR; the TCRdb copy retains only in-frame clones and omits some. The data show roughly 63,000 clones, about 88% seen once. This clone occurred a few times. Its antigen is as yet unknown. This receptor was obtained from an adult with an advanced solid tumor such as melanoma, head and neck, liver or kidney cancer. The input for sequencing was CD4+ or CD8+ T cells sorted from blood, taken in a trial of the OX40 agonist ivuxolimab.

This CDR3 reads CASSATGEAFF. CDR3 DNA sequence: TGTGCCAGCAGTGCAACAGGTGAAGCTTTCTTT. The V call is TRBV6-5, the J call TRBJ1-1; possibly TRBD1 for D (5 bases). Germline V gene lookup returns CDR1 MNHEY and CDR2 SVGAGI. This CDR3 is built from 11 residues. V was trimmed by 5 bases and J by 7 bases, leaving 8 bases between them.